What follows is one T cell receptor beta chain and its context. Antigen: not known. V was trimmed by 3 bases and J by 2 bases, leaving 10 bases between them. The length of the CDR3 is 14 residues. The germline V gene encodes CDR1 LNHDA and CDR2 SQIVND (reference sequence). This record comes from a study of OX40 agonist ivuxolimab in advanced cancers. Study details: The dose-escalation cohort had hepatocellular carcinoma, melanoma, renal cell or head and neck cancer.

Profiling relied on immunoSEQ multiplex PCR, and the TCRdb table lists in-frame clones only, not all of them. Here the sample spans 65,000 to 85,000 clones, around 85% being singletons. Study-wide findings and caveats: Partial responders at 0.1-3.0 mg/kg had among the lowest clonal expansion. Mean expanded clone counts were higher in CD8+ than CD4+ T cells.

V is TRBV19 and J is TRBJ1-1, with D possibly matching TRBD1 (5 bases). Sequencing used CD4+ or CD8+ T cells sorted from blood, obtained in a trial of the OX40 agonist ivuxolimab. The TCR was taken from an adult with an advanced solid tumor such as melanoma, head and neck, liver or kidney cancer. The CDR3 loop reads CASSMGDTNTEAFF. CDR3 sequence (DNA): TGTGCCAGTAGTATGGGGGATACAAACACTGAAGCTTTCTTT.